Listed below are T cell receptor beta chains from one sample, sequenced in a study of regulatory T cells in long-lasting Graves disease. TCRdb redid the calling of the multiplex PCR reads with MiXCR, one entry per CDR3 protein. The sample comprises approximately 470,000 distinct CDR3 sequences, less than 25% of which are singletons, and 6.5% to 8% rests with the top ten. Source: peripheral blood mononuclear cells (PBMCs), taken when the disease was refractory, from a patient treated with antithyroid drugs. The receptors derive from a female donor with Graves disease. Both conserved end residues are part of each CDR3. Fields, in order: J gene, clone size, D gene, CDR3 length, V gene, CDR3 protein, CDR3 DNA. A D gene is named only where the DNA matches it firmly. Size tells how often a clone was seen (once, few, many) or the class of an expanded clone, and some rows leave it out.

J: TRBJ2-3; size: -; D: -; length: 15; V: TRBV28; CDR3: CASSSVRENPDTQYF; DNA: TGTGCCAGCAGTTCGGTCCGGGAAAATCCAGATACGCAGTATTTT
J: TRBJ2-7; size: -; D: TRBD1; length: 14; V: TRBV5-6; CDR3: CASSLLTGDGGQYF; DNA: TGTGCCAGCAGCTTATTGACAGGGGACGGCGGGCAGTACTTC
J: TRBJ1-1; size: many; D: -; length: 14; V: TRBV28; CDR3: CASSLGPLSVEAFF; DNA: TGTGCCAGCAGTTTAGGCCCCCTCTCCGTGGAAGCTTTCTTT
J: TRBJ2-3; size: -; D: -; length: 16; V: TRBV6-2/TRBV6-3; CDR3: CASSRQDGLSTDTQYF; DNA: TGTGCCAGCAGCCGTCAGGACGGGCTAAGCACAGATACGCAGTATTTT
J: TRBJ2-1; size: -; D: -; length: 13; V: TRBV7-2; CDR3: CASSLVRGRGQFF; DNA: TGTGCCAGCAGCTTAGTCAGGGGAAGGGGGCAGTTCTTC
J: TRBJ2-7; size: few; D: -; length: 16; V: TRBV19; CDR3: CASSIAGGGIGAEQYF; DNA: TGTGCCAGTAGTATAGCGGGTGGAGGGATCGGCGCCGAGCAGTACTTC
J: TRBJ2-2; size: many; D: TRBD1; length: 15; V: TRBV28; CDR3: CASSPTGIRTGELFF; DNA: TGTGCCAGCAGTCCGACAGGGATACGCACCGGGGAGCTGTTTTTT
J: TRBJ2-2; size: many; D: TRBD1; length: 18; V: TRBV20-1; CDR3: CSARSGTGGLRATGELFF; DNA: TGCAGTGCTAGATCCGGGACAGGCGGATTGCGGGCCACCGGGGAGCTGTTTTTT
J: TRBJ2-7; size: -; D: -; length: 14; V: TRBV20-1; CDR3: CSAMSTEAVHEQYF; DNA: TGCAGTGCCATGTCAACGGAGGCCGTCCACGAGCAGTACTTC
J: TRBJ1-5; size: many; D: TRBD1; length: 14; V: TRBV12-3/TRBV12-4; CDR3: CASSQDRVDQPQHF; DNA: TGTGCCAGCAGCCAGGACAGGGTGGATCAGCCCCAGCATTTT
J: TRBJ1-2; size: many; D: -; length: 16; V: TRBV29-1; CDR3: CSVAQGRLETEYGYTF; DNA: TGCAGCGTTGCCCAAGGGAGGCTAGAGACAGAATATGGCTACACCTTC
J: TRBJ2-2; size: -; D: -; length: 17; V: TRBV5-1; CDR3: CASSRNPGGEDTGELFF; DNA: TGCGCCTCCAGCAGGAACCCGGGGGGCGAGGACACCGGGGAGCTGTTTTTT
J: TRBJ1-1; size: many; D: TRBD1; length: 14; V: TRBV3-1; CDR3: CASSQGQGVGEAFF; DNA: TGTGCCAGCAGCCAAGGTCAGGGGGTAGGTGAAGCTTTCTTT
J: TRBJ1-5; size: -; D: -; length: 17; V: TRBV19; CDR3: CASSTWEATEGNQPQHF; DNA: TGTGCCAGTAGTACCTGGGAAGCGACGGAAGGCAATCAGCCCCAGCATTTT
J: TRBJ1-1; size: few; D: -; length: 12; V: TRBV12-3/TRBV12-4; CDR3: CASSPGGAAAFF; DNA: TGTGCCAGCAGCCCCGGGGGGGCCGCAGCTTTCTTT
J: TRBJ1-4; size: -; D: TRBD1; length: 15; V: TRBV7-9; CDR3: CASSLRQGGREKLFF; DNA: TGTGCCAGCAGCCTCCGACAGGGCGGGCGTGAAAAACTGTTTTTT
J: TRBJ1-2; size: many; D: -; length: 15; V: TRBV6-5; CDR3: CASSYSSTGSYGYTF; DNA: TGTGCCAGCAGTTACTCATCAACAGGCTCCTATGGCTACACCTTC
J: TRBJ2-5; size: many; D: TRBD1; length: 17; V: TRBV5-5; CDR3: CASSTFGKGAGEETQYF; DNA: TGTGCCAGCAGCACATTCGGCAAGGGGGCTGGAGAAGAGACCCAGTACTTC
J: TRBJ2-7; size: once; D: -; length: 14; V: TRBV5-5; CDR3: CASSLVGVNYEQYF; DNA: TGTGCCAGCAGCTTGGTCGGCGTTAATTACGAGCAGTACTTC
J: TRBJ2-5; size: many; D: TRBD1; length: 15; V: TRBV6-1; CDR3: CAERLQGVHRETQYF; DNA: TGTGCCGAGAGGTTGCAGGGGGTGCATAGGGAGACCCAGTACTTC
J: TRBJ1-2; size: many; D: TRBD1; length: 12; V: TRBV30; CDR3: CAWSTGGEGYTF; DNA: TGTGCCTGGAGTACAGGGGGAGAAGGCTACACCTTC
J: TRBJ2-6; size: many; D: -; length: 14; V: TRBV7-2; CDR3: CASSRDSGANVLTF; DNA: TGTGCCAGCAGCCGAGACTCTGGGGCCAACGTCCTGACTTTC
J: TRBJ2-4; size: few; D: -; length: 16; V: TRBV19; CDR3: CASSIGGQLAKNIQYF; DNA: TGTGCCAGTAGTATCGGCGGACAGCTAGCCAAAAACATTCAGTACTTC
J: TRBJ2-1; size: -; D: TRBD2; length: 15; V: TRBV29-1; CDR3: CSVEGETSGYNEQFF; DNA: TGCAGCGTTGAGGGGGAGACTAGCGGCTACAATGAGCAGTTCTTC
J: TRBJ1-5; size: many; D: TRBD1; length: 14; V: TRBV28; CDR3: CASSFDRVGQPQHF; DNA: TGTGCCAGCAGTTTCGACAGGGTTGGGCAGCCCCAGCATTTT
J: TRBJ2-5; size: many; D: TRBD2; length: 16; V: TRBV28; CDR3: CASSLYAGGTGETQYF; DNA: TGTGCCAGCAGTTTATACGCGGGAGGGACGGGGGAGACCCAGTACTTC
J: TRBJ2-7; size: -; D: -; length: 13; V: TRBV10-3; CDR3: CAILSGLSAEQYF; DNA: TGTGCCATCCTAAGCGGGCTGTCTGCAGAGCAGTACTTC
J: TRBJ2-7; size: -; D: -; length: 16; V: TRBV5-1; CDR3: CASSLQASVGPYEQYF; DNA: TGCGCCAGCAGCTTGCAGGCTAGCGTTGGACCCTACGAGCAGTACTTC
J: TRBJ1-1; size: many; D: TRBD1; length: 16; V: TRBV11-2; CDR3: CASLGQGKSVNTEAFF; DNA: TGTGCCAGCTTGGGACAGGGGAAGTCGGTGAACACTGAAGCTTTCTTT
J: TRBJ2-1; size: few; D: -; length: 13; V: TRBV20-1; CDR3: CSDHQSGANEQFF; DNA: TGCAGTGACCATCAATCCGGGGCCAATGAGCAGTTCTTC
J: TRBJ2-1; size: -; D: -; length: 12; V: TRBV6-2/TRBV6-3; CDR3: CASTPGSNEQFF; DNA: TGTGCCAGCACCCCAGGCTCTAATGAGCAGTTCTTC
J: TRBJ2-2; size: -; D: TRBD1; length: 16; V: TRBV6-9; CDR3: CASSYSRTGGSGELFF; DNA: TGTGCCAGCAGTTACTCCCGGACAGGGGGCTCTGGGGAGCTGTTTTTT
J: TRBJ2-7; size: many; D: -; length: 13; V: TRBV28; CDR3: CASSLGYTYEQYF; DNA: TGTGCCAGCAGTTTAGGGTATACGTACGAGCAGTACTTC
J: TRBJ1-3; size: few; D: -; length: 15; V: TRBV10-3; CDR3: CAISELRPAGNTIYF; DNA: TGTGCCATCAGTGAGTTACGCCCCGCGGGAAACACCATATATTTT
J: TRBJ2-5; size: many; D: -; length: 12; V: TRBV29-1; CDR3: CSVVTFQETQYF; DNA: TGCAGCGTTGTGACATTCCAAGAGACCCAGTACTTC
J: TRBJ2-4; size: -; D: -; length: 19; V: TRBV19; CDR3: CASSILDPTGRKPQNIQYF; DNA: TGTGCCAGTAGTATACTCGACCCGACAGGACGTAAGCCTCAAAACATTCAGTACTTC
J: TRBJ2-7; size: few; D: -; length: 13; V: TRBV30; CDR3: CALRSGDLYEQYF; DNA: TGTGCCTTAAGGTCAGGGGATTTGTACGAGCAGTACTTC
J: TRBJ2-7; size: once; D: TRBD1; length: 17; V: TRBV5-6; CDR3: CASSLEGQGLYSYEQYF; DNA: TGTGCCAGCAGCTTGGAGGGACAGGGCCTATACTCCTACGAGCAGTACTTC
J: TRBJ2-2; size: many; D: -; length: 16; V: TRBV6-1; CDR3: CASSGVTGGNTGELFF; DNA: TGTGCCAGCAGTGGGGTGACAGGCGGGAACACCGGGGAGCTGTTTTTT
J: TRBJ1-3; size: -; D: TRBD1; length: 15; V: TRBV12-3/TRBV12-4; CDR3: CASSTRDRDRNTIYF; DNA: TGTGCCAGCAGCACCCGGGACAGGGACCGAAACACCATATATTTT
J: TRBJ1-5; size: few; D: -; length: 16; V: TRBV7-2; CDR3: CASSLVAEKSNQPQHF; DNA: TGTGCCAGCAGCTTAGTGGCAGAGAAAAGCAATCAGCCCCAGCATTTT
J: TRBJ2-2; size: many; D: TRBD1; length: 15; V: TRBV19; CDR3: CASIRDRGNTGELFF; DNA: TGTGCCAGTATTCGAGACAGGGGTAACACCGGGGAGCTGTTTTTT
J: TRBJ1-1; size: -; D: -; length: 14; V: TRBV5-6; CDR3: CASSLWGQHTEAFF; DNA: TGTGCCAGCAGCTTGTGGGGCCAACACACTGAAGCTTTCTTT
J: TRBJ2-7; size: many; D: TRBD2; length: 15; V: TRBV29-1; CDR3: CSVDVAGDPSYEQYF; DNA: TGCAGCGTTGATGTAGCGGGAGACCCCTCCTACGAGCAGTACTTC
J: TRBJ2-3; size: -; D: TRBD1; length: 17; V: TRBV13; CDR3: CASSSLYGQGAVDTQYF; DNA: TGTGCCAGCAGCTCACTGTACGGACAGGGGGCGGTAGATACGCAGTATTTT
J: TRBJ2-2; size: few; D: -; length: 13; V: TRBV20-1; CDR3: CSASSQGTGELFF; DNA: TGCAGTGCTAGTTCCCAGGGCACCGGGGAGCTGTTTTTT
J: TRBJ1-1; size: few; D: -; length: 14; V: TRBV7-2; CDR3: CASSLVRLNTEAFF; DNA: TGTGCCAGCAGCTTAGTCAGATTGAACACTGAAGCTTTCTTT
J: TRBJ2-1; size: -; D: -; length: 14; V: TRBV20-1; CDR3: CSANYRIEVNEQFF; DNA: TGCAGTGCTAACTACCGAATTGAGGTCAATGAGCAGTTCTTC
J: TRBJ1-4; size: -; D: -; length: 15; V: TRBV4-1; CDR3: CASSRLGSTNEKLFF; DNA: TGCGCCAGCAGTCGCCTCGGATCAACTAATGAAAAACTGTTTTTT
J: TRBJ2-7; size: many; D: -; length: 15; V: TRBV20-1; CDR3: CSARSRGLSSYEQYF; DNA: TGCAGTGCTAGGTCTAGGGGACTGAGCTCCTACGAGCAGTACTTC
J: TRBJ2-1; size: many; D: -; length: 14; V: TRBV2; CDR3: CASSPGAFYNEQFF; DNA: TGTGCCAGCAGTCCGGGAGCCTTCTACAATGAGCAGTTCTTC
J: TRBJ2-7; size: many; D: TRBD2; length: 16; V: TRBV7-2; CDR3: CASSGPSGRPPGEQYF; DNA: TGTGCCAGCAGCGGACCAAGCGGGAGGCCGCCTGGTGAGCAGTACTTC
J: TRBJ1-5; size: many; D: TRBD1; length: 18; V: TRBV7-2; CDR3: CASSKHWTGIGSNQPQHF; DNA: TGTGCCAGCAGCAAACACTGGACAGGGATTGGGAGCAATCAGCCCCAGCATTTT